This TCR beta chain originates from a study of regulatory T cells in long-lasting Graves disease. Study results and caveats: Investigators studied peripheral blood only, not thyroid tissue. Persistent patients shared under 3,000 public clonotypes among themselves. Newly diagnosed patients shared fewer, at more than 850. Among samples with persistent disease, TRBV28, TRBJ1-2 and TRBJ2-5 were favored.

CDR1 is SGHTA, CDR2 FQGNSA, per germline. This CDR3 spans 16 amino acids. The time point denotes: persistent/refractory GD, antithyroid drugs over 5 years with positive TRAb. Construction of the TCR library relied on RNA isolated from PBMCs. American Thyroid Association guidelines were used to diagnose Graves' disease. Relying on iRepertoire HTBI primers and Arm-PCR of CDR3 regions, the team built TCR beta libraries. From the multiplex PCR reads, TCRdb called clonotypes with MiXCR, one entry per CDR3 protein. Altogether about half a million distinct CDR3 sequences are present, roughly 23% being singletons, with the ten largest covering 13%. This clonotype was recorded once. Its antigen is still unknown. A read error may account for a junction end that differs from germline.

This chain joins TRBV7-2 and TRBJ2-7; tentatively, D is TRBD2 (6 bases). This clonotype was obtained from a female donor with Graves disease. Specimen: peripheral blood mononuclear cells (PBMCs), collected when the disease was refractory, from a patient treated with antithyroid drugs. The CDR3 DNA sequence: TGTGCCAGCACCTTAGGAGGGGCGCCGAATCACCACGAGCAGTACTTC. Protein sequence: CASTLGGAPNHHEQYF.